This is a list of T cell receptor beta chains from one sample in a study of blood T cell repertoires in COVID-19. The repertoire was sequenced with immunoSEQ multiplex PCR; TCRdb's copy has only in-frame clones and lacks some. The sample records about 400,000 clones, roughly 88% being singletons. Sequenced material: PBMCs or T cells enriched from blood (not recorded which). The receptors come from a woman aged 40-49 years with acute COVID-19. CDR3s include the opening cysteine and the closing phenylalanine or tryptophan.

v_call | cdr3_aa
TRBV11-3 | CASSYEGGTEAFF
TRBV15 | CATSDDLGQGGKLFF
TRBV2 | CASSWDRGTPNEKLFF
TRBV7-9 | CASSPGTGHSPLHF
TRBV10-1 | CASSETLALWNEQFF
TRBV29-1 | CSVARTGGDYNEQFF
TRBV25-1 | CASREPGQGSYGYTF
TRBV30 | CAWSGQDNQPQHF
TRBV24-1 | CATSGRQDNEQFF
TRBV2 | CASRVGLANNEQFF
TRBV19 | CASSILGQGFGSSGNTIYF
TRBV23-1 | CASSQWAGTGLLEQYF
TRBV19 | CASSSTESSYNSPLHF
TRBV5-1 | CASSLAGTRNTGELFF
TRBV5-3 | CARSLILGTSGRNTDTQYF
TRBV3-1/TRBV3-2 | CASSLTGTGSDTQYF
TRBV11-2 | CASSKDSANYGYTF
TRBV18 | CASSPTSGGYNEQFF
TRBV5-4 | CASSSTARGAISYNEQFF
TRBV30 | CAWSTGVSGNTIYF
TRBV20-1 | CSASPSGGSADTQYF
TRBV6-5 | CATRPSGLLLEQYF
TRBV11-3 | CASSLRTDTQYF
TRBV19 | CASRDRGRSGANVLTF
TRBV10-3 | CAISRDRDNYEQYF
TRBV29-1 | CSVEDRDTFEAFF
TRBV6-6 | CASSTGESGYTF
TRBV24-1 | CATSEAGTGVGETQYF
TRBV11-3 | CASSAGGEQYF
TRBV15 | CATSRGTSGTSGQVSTDTQYF
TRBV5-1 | CASSNTRGRSSGANVLTF
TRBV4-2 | CASSHIAGGAIRTDTQYF
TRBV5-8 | CASSWILRGAQPQHF
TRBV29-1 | CSVGTQGGRGYTF
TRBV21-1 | CASSNSGNYGTEAFF
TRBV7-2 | CASSSGQGEAQHF
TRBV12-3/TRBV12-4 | CASKRTGHSPLHF